The 14 T cell receptor beta chains given below trace back to one sample, sequenced in a study of CD8 T cells in Susac syndrome. The RNA, about 0.5 to 1 ug, was put through reverse transcription using random hexamers. TCRdb called the immunoSEQ multiplex PCR reads again in MiXCR, with one record for every CDR3 protein. Among about 240,000 distinct CDR3 sequences, about 96% were seen once, and the ten largest hold under 0.12%. Source material: CD4+ T cells from PBMCs. Receptor source: a human donor with Susac syndrome.

The V call is TRBV20-1, the J call TRBJ1-5; unclear D gene. Germline values: CDR1 DFQATT, CDR2 SNEGSKA (reference sequence). V lost 1 base and J 4 bases, leaving 11 bases between the germline ends. This CDR3 has 14 residues. CDR3 sequence: CSARASLGNQPQHF. As DNA, the CDR3 is TGCAGTGCTAGAGCGTCGTTGGGTAATCAGCCCCAGCATTTT.

The chain carries TRBV12-5 and TRBJ2-6; maybe TRBD2 (6 bases). Trimming removed 8 bases at V and 0 bases at J, with 11 bases between. Germline V lookup: CDR1 LGHNT, CDR2 FRNRAP. The CDR3 sequence is 15 residues long. This CDR3 is CASCGTYSGANVLTF. The CDR3, as DNA: TGTGCTAGTTGCGGGACCTACTCTGGGGCCAACGTCCTGACTTTC.

The rearrangement links TRBV20-1 to TRBJ1-1, with D unclear. CDR1 and CDR2 (germline): DFQATT, SNEGSKA (reference sequence). With 3 bases removed from V and 0 bases from J, the gap between germline ends came to 5 bases. CDR3 length: 12 residues. The CDR3 bases are TGCAGTGCTAGTCCGGTGAACACTGAAGCTTTCTTT. It is translated as CSASPVNTEAFF.

The J gene is TRBJ1-1, the V gene TRBV5-6; D gene uncertain. Germline V gene lookup returns CDR1 SGHDT and CDR2 YYEEEE. Trimming left V 4 bases short and J 5 bases short, with 9 bases between. The length of the CDR3 is 12 residues. This chain's CDR3 is CASSVVRTEAFF. The CDR3 region has the DNA TGTGCCAGCAGCGTCGTACGGACTGAAGCTTTCTTT.

The chain uses TRBV24-1 and TRBJ1-1; D remains ambiguous. The V and J ends lost 4 bases and 4 bases respectively, with 18 bases between them. CDR3 length: 16 amino acids. Germline CDR1 is KGHDR and CDR2 is SFDVKD. The CDR3 DNA reads TGTGCCACCAGTGACCCCGGTGGTCCGGCGGGCACTGAAGCTTTCTTT. This gives the protein CATSDPGGPAGTEAFF.

CDR3 in amino acids: CASSLNLHQETQYF. CDR3 nucleotide sequence: TGTGCCAGCAGTTTAAATCTACACCAAGAGACCCAGTACTTC. The chain couples TRBV12-3 or TRBV12-4 to TRBJ2-5; no definite D call. This CDR3 spans 14 amino acids. V was pared by 2 bases and J by 0 bases, with 7 bases between.

V is TRBV20-1 and J is TRBJ2-3; TRBD2 aligns across 7 bases. The V and J ends lost 1 base and 2 bases, in that order; junction bases with no gene match: 3. Germline V lookup: CDR1 DFQATT, CDR2 SNEGSKA (reference sequence). The CDR3 totals 14 residues. As DNA, the CDR3 is TGCAGTGCTAGAGGGGACTACTACACAGATACGCAGTATTTT. This codes for CSARGDYYTDTQYF.

This chain uses TRBV18 with TRBJ1-5, with TRBD1 matching 10 bases. The CDR3 is 18 residues long. Germline CDR1 KGHSH, CDR2 LQKENI. Trimming cost V 3 bases and J 0 bases; bases outside gene matches: 8. The CDR3 sequence: CASSPSGQGTYSNQPQHF. The CDR3 nucleotides read TGTGCCAGCTCACCGTCGGGACAGGGGACTTATAGCAATCAGCCCCAGCATTTT.

The rearrangement uses TRBV20-1 and TRBJ2-3; either TRBD1 or TRBD2 may supply D (6 bases each). The V gene lost 0 bases and the J gene lost 1 base, with 17 bases spanning the gap. This CDR3 is 17 amino acids long. CDR1 is DFQATT, CDR2 SNEGSKA, per germline (reference sequence). The CDR3 loop reads CSARDPWGAKGTDTQYF. The DNA of the CDR3 is TGCAGTGCTAGAGATCCCTGGGGGGCTAAGGGCACAGATACGCAGTATTTT.

The V gene is TRBV5-1, the J gene TRBJ2-7; 7 positions match TRBD1. The CDR3 is made up of 13 amino acids. CDR1 is SGHRS, CDR2 YFSETQ, per germline. J gave up 0 bases and V 7 bases, and 4 bases lay outside the gene matches. The CDR3 nucleotides read TGCGCCAGCCGACAGGGAAACTCCTACGAGCAGTACTTC. It codes for CASRQGNSYEQYF.

This sequence joins TRBV30 and TRBJ2-7, with a tentative D call TRBD1 (5 bases). This CDR3 is built from 15 residues. V was shortened by 1 base and J by 5 bases, with 18 bases between the two germline ends. Germline CDR1 and CDR2: GTSNPN and SVGIG (reference sequence). CDR3 residues: CAWSGGPGHLNEQYF. The CDR3 DNA reads as TGTGCCTGGAGTGGGGGTCCAGGGCACCTTAACGAGCAGTACTTC.

The J gene is TRBJ2-3, the V gene TRBV20-1, with D hard to call. V lost 5 bases to trimming and J lost 6 bases, with 12 bases between them. The CDR3 is 12 amino acids. From germline, CDR1 is DFQATT and CDR2 SNEGSKA (reference sequence). The CDR3 here is CSARRDGDTQYF. CDR3 in DNA: TGCAGTGCTCGCAGAGACGGGGATACGCAGTATTTT.

The chain carries TRBV29-1 and TRBJ2-6; the D is unclear. V lost 4 bases and J 0 bases, leaving 10 bases between the germline ends. The germline V gene encodes CDR1 SQVTM and CDR2 ANQGSEA. The length of the CDR3 is 15 residues. CDR3 bases: TGCAGCGTTGGGCGGCAGAGCTCTGGGGCCAACGTCCTGACTTTC. It is translated as CSVGRQSSGANVLTF.

The chain recombines TRBV20-1 with TRBJ2-7; 10 bases are a match to TRBD2. This CDR3 contains 14 residues. Germline-derived CDR1 and CDR2 are DFQATT and SNEGSKA (reference sequence). Losses at the gene ends were 2 bases for V and 0 bases for J; bases not matched to a gene: 1. The CDR3 reads CSARIAGGSYEQYF. The CDR3, as DNA: TGCAGTGCTAGAATAGCGGGAGGCTCCTACGAGCAGTACTTC.